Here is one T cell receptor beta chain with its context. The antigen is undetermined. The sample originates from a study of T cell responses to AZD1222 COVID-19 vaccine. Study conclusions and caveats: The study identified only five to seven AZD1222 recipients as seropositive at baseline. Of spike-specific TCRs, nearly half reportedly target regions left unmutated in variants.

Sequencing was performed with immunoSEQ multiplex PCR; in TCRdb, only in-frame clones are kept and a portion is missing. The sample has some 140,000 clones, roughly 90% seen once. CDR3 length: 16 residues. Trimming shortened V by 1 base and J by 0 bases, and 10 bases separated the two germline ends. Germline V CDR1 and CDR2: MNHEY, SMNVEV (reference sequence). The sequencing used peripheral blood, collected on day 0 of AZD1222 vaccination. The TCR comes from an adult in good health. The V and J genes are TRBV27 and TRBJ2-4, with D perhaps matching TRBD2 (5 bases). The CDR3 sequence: CASSLWRRLAKNIQYF. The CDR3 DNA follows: TGTGCCAGCAGTTTATGGAGGCGGTTAGCCAAAAACATTCAGTACTTC.